Listed here are 10 T cell receptor beta chains from one sample, sequenced in a study of T cell repertoires in cytomegalovirus infection. TCRdb called the reads again in MiXCR, with one record for every CDR3 protein. The sample lists some 350,000 distinct CDR3 sequences, about a third occurring once. No antigen has been assigned to these receptors. This sample comprised cultured PBMCs, obtained from culture after CMV antigen stimulation. The receptors were gathered from a human donor in good health (CMV status not recorded). Some clones in this sample may be carry-over from other donors' samples.

The chain links TRBV11-2 to TRBJ2-2; a weak D match, TRBD1 (6 bases). The CDR3 spans 18 residues. Deletions cut 6 bases from V and 2 bases from J, with 22 bases between. The germline V gene encodes CDR1 SGHAT and CDR2 FQNNGV. This chain's CDR3 is CASRNPNFRTDNTGELFF. CDR3 in DNA: TGTGCCAGCAGAAACCCGAACTTCAGGACAGACAACACCGGGGAGCTGTTTTTT.

This clonotype has only a few counts. This sequence joins TRBV7-2 and TRBJ1-1; weak D call: TRBD1 (5 bases). V lost 1 base and J lost 5, with 20 bases in between. From germline, CDR1 is SGHTA and CDR2 FQGNSA. The CDR3 is made up of 17 amino acids. The CDR3 loop is CASSLVLMGRERTEAFF. In nucleotides, the CDR3 is TGTGCCAGCAGCTTAGTCCTTATGGGACGGGAAAGGACTGAAGCTTTCTTT. Combining the CDR3 with reference TRBV7-2 and TRBJ1-1 gives the whole variable domain GAGVSQSPSNKVTEKGKDVELRCDPISGHTALYWYRQSLGQGLEFLIYFQGNSAPDKSGLPSDRFSAERTGGSVSTLTIQRTQQEDSAVYLCASSLVLMGRERTEAFFGQGTRLTVV.

V usage is TRBV6-2 or TRBV6-3 and J usage is TRBJ2-7; perhaps D is TRBD1 or TRBD2 (5 bases each). V lost 6 bases to trimming and J lost 2 bases, with 14 bases between them. The CDR3 spans 14 residues. The germline CDR1 and CDR2 sequences are MNHEY and SVGEGT. CDR3 sequence reads: CASRSPGRTYEQYF. The CDR3 DNA is TGTGCCAGCAGATCCCCGGGGCGAACCTACGAGCAGTACTTC.

V is TRBV19 and J is TRBJ1-5; TRBD1 is a possible D gene (6 bases). With 4 bases removed from V and 2 bases from J, the gap between germline ends came to 12 bases. CDR3 length: 15 residues. Germline CDR1 reads LNHDA; CDR2 reads SQIVND (reference sequence). CDR3 region: CASSSRGAGNQPQHF. CDR3 in DNA: TGTGCCAGTAGTAGTCGGGGGGCTGGCAATCAGCCCCAGCATTTT.

The J gene is TRBJ2-1, the V gene TRBV6-5, with 7 bases identical to TRBD2. CDR1 is MNHEY and CDR2 is SVGAGI in the germline V gene. J lost 0 bases, V lost 8 bases, and 10 bases had no gene match. The CDR3 is made up of 16 amino acids. The CDR3 sequence is CASGRAGRSSYNEQFF. The CDR3 nucleotides read TGTGCCAGCGGACGAGCGGGACGAAGCTCCTACAATGAGCAGTTCTTC.

The chain links TRBV6-5 to TRBJ2-2; possibly TRBD2 for D (5 bases). V gave up 11 bases and J gave up 4 bases, with 14 bases separating them. CDR3 length: 13 residues. Germline V gene lookup returns CDR1 MNHEY and CDR2 SVGAGI. The CDR3 protein is CAASGLLTGELFF. The CDR3 nucleotides read TGTGCCGCCTCCGGACTCCTCACCGGGGAGCTGTTTTTT.

A few counts support this clonotype. The chain's CDR3 is CASSPQGGLAAGELFF. Here the CDR3 DNA reads TGTGCCAGCAGCCCCCAGGGGGGACTAGCGGCCGGGGAGCTGTTTTTT. This chain connects TRBV7-2 to TRBJ2-2; 11 positions match TRBD2. V shed 5 bases, J shed 6 bases, and the junction held 8 bases outside the gene matches. The germline gives CDR1 SGHTA, CDR2 FQGNSA. This CDR3 spans 16 amino acids.

The chain joins TRBV12-3 or TRBV12-4 to TRBJ1-5; a weak D match, TRBD1 (5 bases). CDR3 length: 16 residues. V was pared by 5 bases and J by 6 bases, with 20 bases between. CDR3 protein: CASSAQGLRTGQPQHF. The CDR3 nucleotides are TGTGCCAGCAGTGCCCAGGGACTCCGGACGGGTCAGCCCCAGCATTTT.

The sample holds many counts of this clonotype. This sequence joins TRBV27 and TRBJ2-3; D remains unclear. CDR3 size: 12 residues. Germline CDR1 is MNHEY and CDR2 is SMNVEV (reference sequence). The germline V and J ends were trimmed by 6 bases and 0 bases, with 4 bases remaining between them. The CDR3 DNA sequence: TGTGCCAGCAGGACTAGCACAGATACGCAGTATTTT. It specifies CASRTSTDTQYF.

The V gene is TRBV7-2, the J gene TRBJ2-3, with 7 bases that match TRBD1. CDR1 is SGHTA and CDR2 is FQGNSA in the germline V gene. This CDR3 is 17 amino acids long. V shed 7 bases, J shed 2 bases, and the junction held 15 bases outside the gene matches. The CDR3 is CASTERIGQAPTDTQYF. The CDR3 coding sequence is TGTGCCAGCACCGAACGGATTGGACAGGCTCCCACAGATACGCAGTATTTT.